Each of the 7 T cell receptor beta chains below was sequenced from the same sample in a study of shared clonotypes between healthy human individuals. CD45RO-negative cells were positively selected for CCR7, leaving out terminally differentiated effector memory CD45RA+ cells. The method was immunoSEQ multiplex PCR; TCRdb's version includes in-frame clones alone and lacks a portion of them. The data hold hundreds of thousands of clones, with roughly 96% observed a single time. Sequencing was done on a sample of naive CD8+ T cells sorted from blood. These TCRs come from a woman in her twenties or thirties in good health.

The chain links TRBV9 to TRBJ2-7, with D perhaps being TRBD1 or TRBD2 (7 bases each). CDR1 SGDLS and CDR2 YYNGEE come from the germline V gene. The CDR3 is made up of 15 amino acids. Trimming removed 0 bases from V and 7 bases from J, with 17 bases in between. In nucleotides, the CDR3 is TGTGCCAGCAGCGTAGGAGGAACAGGGGAGGGGGAGCAGTACTTC. Amino acids: CASSVGGTGEGEQYF.

The table lists this clone with a count of one. The chain carries TRBV27 and TRBJ2-7, with D perhaps matching TRBD1 (6 bases). V dropped 4 bases and J dropped 3 bases, with 10 bases sitting between them. CDR1 is MNHEY, CDR2 SMNVEV, per germline (reference sequence). This CDR3 has 13 amino acids. The CDR3 here is CASSYGQNYEQYF. The CDR3 DNA reads as TGTGCCAGCAGTTACGGACAGAACTACGAGCAGTACTTC.

The chain joins TRBV11-2 to TRBJ2-3; D perhaps matches TRBD2 (5 bases). The CDR3 is 15 amino acids. Between the trimmed V and J ends, which lost 5 bases and 1 base, there was a span of 13 bases. The germline V gene has CDR1 SGHAT and CDR2 FQNNGV. The CDR3 DNA reads as TGTGCCAGCAGCCCCGCCGCGGGCCGCACAGATACGCAGTATTTT. Encoded protein: CASSPAAGRTDTQYF.

This rearrangement joins TRBV5-4 to TRBJ1-2; unclear D gene. V was shortened by 2 bases and J by 8 bases, with 16 bases between the two germline ends. Germline V lookup: CDR1 SGHNT, CDR2 YYREEE (reference sequence). The CDR3 covers 14 residues. The CDR3 region has the DNA TGTGCCAGCAGCTTACGGCCCGGAGGTGAGGGCTACACCTTC. It codes for CASSLRPGGEGYTF.

The rearrangement links TRBV7-9 to TRBJ2-5, with D possibly matching TRBD1 (6 bases). V lost 4 bases and J lost 4, with 13 bases in between. This CDR3 comprises 14 residues. Germline V gives CDR1 SEHNR, CDR2 FQNEAQ (reference sequence). This chain's CDR3 is CASSSSGVRETQYF. The CDR3 coding sequence is TGTGCCAGCAGCTCGTCAGGGGTTAGAGAGACCCAGTACTTC.

The chain joins TRBV20-1 to TRBJ1-1; D remains ambiguous. The CDR3 is 10 residues long. The V and J ends lost 0 bases and 11 bases respectively, with 7 bases between them. CDR1 and CDR2 from the germline V gene are DFQATT and SNEGSKA (reference sequence). This CDR3 is CSARDSMAFF. The DNA for the CDR3 is TGCAGTGCTAGAGATTCGATGGCTTTCTTT.

This sequence joins TRBV7-9 and TRBJ2-7, with 7 bases that match TRBD2. This CDR3 has 18 residues. With V trimmed by 2 bases and J by 4 bases, 17 bases remained unmatched. CDR1 and CDR2 (germline): SEHNR, FQNEAQ (reference sequence). DNA for the CDR3: TGTGCCAGCAGCTTATTCCCCGTTACGGCGGGAGTAAGGTACGAGCAGTACTTC. Protein product: CASSLFPVTAGVRYEQYF.